Following are 17 T cell receptor beta chains from one sample sequenced in a study of blood T cells in healthy people across ages. A J-beta primer mix and a sample-barcoded 5' primer were used in a second PCR of roughly 6 to 12 cycles. TCRdb used MiXCR to reprocess the 5' RACE reads, holding one entry per CDR3 protein. The sample has 1.5 million to 2 million distinct CDR3 sequences; 28% are singletons. The source material was blood. The receptors stem from a woman in her 30s in good health.

This clonotype showed up just a few times. The chain couples TRBV5-1 to TRBJ2-1; TRBD2 matches 12 bases. The trim removed 4 bases at V and 8 bases at J, leaving 13 bases unmatched. CDR1 is SGHRS, CDR2 YFSETQ, per germline. The CDR3 length is 17 residues. This CDR3 reads CASSPPLAGGQQDEQFF. CDR3 DNA sequence: TGCGCCAGCAGCCCACCACTAGCGGGAGGCCAGCAGGATGAGCAGTTCTTC.

This clonotype was counted ten times or more. This chain connects TRBV9 to TRBJ2-5; D is perhaps TRBD2 (6 bases). V gave up 0 bases and J gave up 1 base, with 10 bases separating them. The CDR3 is 15 amino acids. Germline V lookup: CDR1 SGDLS, CDR2 YYNGEE. CDR3 loop: CASSVVGGIQETQYF. CDR3 DNA: TGTGCCAGCAGCGTAGTTGGGGGGATCCAAGAGACCCAGTACTTC.

The chain carries TRBV20-1 and TRBJ1-5, with 7 bases matching TRBD1. Germline V gene lookup returns CDR1 DFQATT and CDR2 SNEGSKA (reference sequence). This CDR3 has 13 residues. V was pared by 6 bases and J by 4 bases, with 6 bases of the junction left unmatched. The CDR3 here is CSAKGQMNQPQHF. CDR3 sequence (DNA): TGCAGTGCCAAGGGACAGATGAATCAGCCCCAGCATTTT.

This clonotype was counted a few times. The chain uses TRBV28 and TRBJ2-1; 7 positions match TRBD1. The V segment lost 4 bases and the J segment 7 bases; nucleotides outside the gene matches: 7. The germline gives CDR1 MDHEN, CDR2 SYDVKM. The CDR3 spans 14 residues. The chain's CDR3 is CASSSSDRANEQFF. CDR3 coding DNA: TGTGCCAGCAGTTCCTCAGACAGGGCTAATGAGCAGTTCTTC.

This clonotype was counted between two and nine times. The chain carries TRBV25-1 and TRBJ2-7, with 7 positions matching TRBD2. Germline V CDR1 and CDR2: MGHDK, SYGVNS. V lost 1 base to trimming and J lost 4 bases; unmatched junction nucleotides: 7. The CDR3 loop spans 15 amino acids. The CDR3 nucleotides are TGTGCCAGCAGTGAATTTCGGGGGGTTGGGTACGAGCAGTACTTC. Translation gives CASSEFRGVGYEQYF.

This clonotype came up a few times. J is TRBJ1-1 and V is TRBV7-3, with D unclear. V gave up 5 bases and J gave up 11 bases, with 18 bases separating them. The CDR3 totals 13 residues. The germline CDR1 and CDR2 sequences are SGHTA and FQGTGA. CDR3 in amino acids: CASSLSGDLEAFF. CDR3 sequence (DNA): TGTGCCAGCAGCCTAAGTGGAGACTTAGAGGCTTTCTTT.

The CDR3 DNA sequence: TGTGCCACCAGTGATTTTGCCAATCAGCCCCAGCATTTT. The encoded protein is CATSDFANQPQHF. The chain is built from TRBV24-1 and TRBJ1-5; D unresolved. Germline-derived CDR1 and CDR2 are KGHDR and SFDVKD. CDR3 length: 13 residues. Trimming took off 1 base at V and 3 bases at J, with 3 bases between the two ends.

This clonotype was found a few times. This chain connects TRBV20-1 to TRBJ2-5; 10 bases are shared with TRBD2. Germline assignment: CDR1 DFQATT and CDR2 SNEGSKA (reference sequence). The trim removed 2 bases at V and 5 bases at J, leaving 5 bases unmatched. This CDR3 contains 14 residues. CDR3 residues: CSARNSGRGETQYF. In nucleotides, the CDR3 is TGCAGTGCTAGAAACAGCGGGAGGGGCGAGACCCAGTACTTC.

This clonotype was picked up a small number of times. CDR3 residues: CATRDSIYGELFF. CDR3 in DNA: TGTGCCACCCGGGACTCCATTTACGGGGAGCTGTTTTTT. V and J are TRBV2 and TRBJ2-2, with TRBD2 as a possible D gene (6 bases). This CDR3 spans 13 amino acids. CDR1 is SNHLY and CDR2 is FYNNEI in the germline V gene. The V and J ends lost 10 bases and 7 bases respectively, with 16 bases between them. Complete variable domain (other parts from reference TRBV2 and TRBJ2-2): EPEVTQTPSHQVTQMGQEVILRCVPISNHLYFYWYRQILGQKVEFLVSFYNNEISEKSEIFDDQFSVERPDGSNFTLKIRSTKLEDSAMYFCATRDSIYGELFFGEGSRLTVL.

This clonotype was observed a handful of times. The chain couples TRBV6-1 to TRBJ1-2, with 7 nucleotides matching TRBD1. Germline CDR1 reads MNHNS; CDR2 reads SASEGT. J lost 8 bases, V lost 5 bases, and 11 bases had no gene match. CDR3 length: 14 amino acids. The CDR3 spells CASSNSPGQEGYTF. CDR3 coding DNA: TGTGCCAGCAGTAATTCACCCGGACAGGAGGGCTACACCTTC.

This clonotype has only a few counts. The chain employs TRBV20-1 and TRBJ1-1; a weak D match, TRBD1 (5 bases). This CDR3 region has 13 residues. The ends were cut back, 3 bases at V and 5 bases at J, with 13 bases in the middle. Per the germline V gene, CDR1 is DFQATT and CDR2 is SNEGSKA (reference sequence). As DNA, the CDR3 is TGCAGTGCTAGCCGCAGGGCTGGAACTGAAGCTTTCTTT. Translation: CSASRRAGTEAFF.

The J gene is TRBJ1-3, the V gene TRBV20-1; 11 bases map to TRBD1. Per the germline V gene, CDR1 is DFQATT and CDR2 is SNEGSKA (reference sequence). This CDR3 has 18 amino acids. V dropped 5 bases and J dropped 0; count of bases not matched to a gene: 12. The CDR3 coding sequence is TGCAGTGCTGGGACCGGGACAGGGGGGAGCTTCTCTGGAAACACCATATATTTT. Translation gives CSAGTGTGGSFSGNTIYF.

This clonotype occurred a few times. The chain has TRBV20-1 and TRBJ2-5, with a possible D match to TRBD2 (5 bases). Germline CDR1 and CDR2: DFQATT and SNEGSKA (reference sequence). CDR3 length equals 13 residues. As DNA, the CDR3 is TGCGCGGGCCGGAGGCTAGACCAAGAGACCCAGTACTTC. Translating it yields CAGRRLDQETQYF.

This clonotype has a handful of counts. One junction end does not reproduce the germline sequence, and a read error may be involved. The V call is TRBV24-1, the J call TRBJ2-1, with 9 bases lining up with TRBD2. CDR3 length: 15 residues. Germline V CDR1 and CDR2: KGHDR, SFDVKD. CDR3 in amino acids: CASSDDSGRLHEQFF. In DNA form, the CDR3 reads TGTGCCTCCAGTGATGATAGCGGGAGATTACATGAGCAGTTCTTC.

There are many counts of this clonotype. V gene TRBV20-1 combines with J gene TRBJ2-7; D is possibly TRBD1 (6 bases). This CDR3 is 13 amino acids long. CDR1 is DFQATT and CDR2 is SNEGSKA in the germline V gene (reference sequence). V was clipped by 6 bases and J by 3 bases, with 15 bases between them. CDR3 protein: CSAPGPGDYEQYF. CDR3 in DNA: TGCAGTGCCCCCGGTCCAGGGGACTACGAGCAGTACTTC.

This chain connects TRBV25-1 to TRBJ2-7, with D hard to call. Trimming shortened V by 1 base and J by 1 base, and 11 bases separated the two germline ends. This CDR3 is 15 amino acids long. CDR1 and CDR2 (germline): MGHDK, SYGVNS. CDR3: CASSEFSGGSYEQYF. CDR3 coding DNA: TGTGCCAGCAGTGAATTTTCGGGCGGTTCCTACGAGCAGTACTTC.

This clonotype turned up a few times. This chain connects TRBV28 to TRBJ1-6; weak D call: TRBD1 (5 bases). Germline V gene lookup returns CDR1 MDHEN and CDR2 SYDVKM. This CDR3 has 13 residues. V lost 6 bases to trimming and J lost 5 bases, with 8 bases between them. CDR3 loop: CASSGHNNSPLHF. In DNA form, the CDR3 reads TGTGCCAGCAGCGGACATAATAATTCACCCCTCCACTTT.